This T cell receptor beta chain was observed in a study of CD8+CD57+ T cells in acquired aplastic anemia (dated by TCRdb to the late 2010s). A note on the overall study: DNA extracted from sorted CD4+ and CD8+ cells had a mean of about 3.2 ug, with a range of roughly 0.17 to 27.4 ug. Healthy donor samples averaged approximately 10 million reads for CD4+ and 11 million to 14 million for CD8+ cells. What the authors observed across the whole study: Some 27 CD8+ CDR3 sequences were found in both patients and controls but appeared to be highly expressed in patients and within the immunodominant clones of the patients. No significant difference in CD8+ Simpson's diversity was found between patients and healthy controls (P=0.060).

Genomic DNA served as template for TCR beta VDJ combination and CDR3 sequence profiling. TCR repertoire sequencing was run on an Illumina HiSeq 2000. On the study's bioinformatics: Repertoire assessment relied on Simpson's diversity index, CDR3 size and DJ length profiles, and TRBV/TRBJ rearrangement plots. The most abundant DNA sequence in the deep sequencing data was taken as the immunodominant clone. CDR3 amino acid sequences were screened for sharing across subjects and were compared with published repertoires and the VDJdb database. In-frame beta chains were kept once TCRdb had trimmed the public reads at Q25 with fastp and called clones with MiXCR. Every CDR3 protein is listed once, alongside the most common genes and DNA of its rows. TCRdb, not the original authors, processed these V and J calls. Within this sample are 40,000 to 45,000 distinct CDR3 sequences, with 68% of them counted one time only. Of the sample, about 22% falls within the top ten clones.

TCR repertoires of sorted CD4+ and CD8+ blood T cells from severe aplastic anemia patients and healthy subjects were deep-sequenced in the study. Ficoll-Paque density gradient centrifugation was used to isolate peripheral blood mononuclear cells. CD4+ and CD8+ T cells were sorted by FACS or magnetic beads before DNA extraction. Its CDR3 holds 14 amino acids, cysteine through phenylalanine. Of the read, only the CDR3 DNA is kept; its 42 bases are in frame from base 1. The germline V gene encodes CDR1 ENHRY and CDR2 SYGVKD. The V and J ends are trimmed by 8 bases and 0 bases, leaving 11 bases between them. About this clonotype itself: Its antigen is still unknown. No base quality information exists; no much larger clone differs at one position.

This clonotype was obtained from a human donor in good health, serving as a control. The sequenced sample was sorted CD4+, CD8+, or CD8+CD57+ T cells (not recorded which) from PBMCs. The chain links TRBV10-3 with TRBJ1-5, with the D gene not confidently named. This receptor has the CDR3 CAIGREPSNQPQHF. The DNA reads as follows: TGTGCCATCGGCAGAGAACCTAGCAATCAGCCCCAGCATTTT.